This entry lists 22 T cell receptor beta chains sequenced from one sample in a study of blood T cell repertoires in COVID-19. Assay used: immunoSEQ multiplex PCR; TCRdb lists only in-frame clones, some missing. Of 200,000 to 300,000 clones in the sample, 88% were seen once. Sequenced: peripheral blood. The receptors were gathered from a human donor in a cohort sampled during active COVID-19.

V gene TRBV29-1 combines with J gene TRBJ1-2; D not certain. V shed 3 bases and J shed 8 bases, with 7 bases lying between them. In germline, CDR1 is SQVTM, CDR2 ANQGSEA. The CDR3 contains 10 residues. CDR3 sequence reads: CSVDQAGYTF. The CDR3 nucleotides are TGCAGCGTTGACCAGGCCGGCTACACCTTC.

The chain employs TRBV28 and TRBJ2-1; no firm D call. This CDR3 spans 13 amino acids. Trimming removed 5 bases from V and 10 bases from J, with 15 bases in between. The germline V gene has CDR1 MDHEN and CDR2 SYDVKM. CDR3 nucleotides: TGTGCCAGCAGTCGACCACTTAATAGCGAGCAGTTCTTC. It specifies CASSRPLNSEQFF.

There are a few counts of this clone. The V call is TRBV10-3, the J call TRBJ2-2, with 7 bases that match TRBD1. The CDR3 covers 15 residues. The J segment lost 0 bases and the V segment lost 8 bases, leaving 6 bases of the junction unmatched. Germline V gene data show CDR1 as ENHRY and CDR2 as SYGVKD. In nucleotides, the CDR3 is TGTGCCATCCACCCTGGGACAGCGAACACCGGGGAGCTGTTTTTT. As protein: CAIHPGTANTGELFF.

The rearrangement uses TRBV19 and TRBJ1-2, with D perhaps TRBD1 (5 bases). CDR1 LNHDA and CDR2 SQIVND come from the germline V gene (reference sequence). The V end was cut by 7 bases, the J end by 7 bases, with 13 bases between. CDR3 length: 12 residues. CDR3 residues: CASNDLGGGYTF. CDR3 DNA sequence: TGTGCCAGTAACGACCTGGGGGGTGGCTACACCTTC.

The rearrangement links TRBV7-2 to TRBJ1-2, with 8 bases matching TRBD1. Trimming removed 2 bases from V and 5 bases from J; junction bases left unmatched: 7. The length of the CDR3 is 15 residues. Germline loops: CDR1 SGHTA, CDR2 FQGNSA. The CDR3 is CASSLQTGVGYGYTF. The CDR3 DNA follows: TGTGCCAGCAGCTTACAGACAGGGGTAGGGTATGGCTACACCTTC.

The chain combines TRBV14 with TRBJ1-2, with D perhaps TRBD1 (5 bases). V lost 0 bases and J 5 bases, leaving 10 bases between the germline ends. Germline V gene lookup returns CDR1 SGHDN and CDR2 FVKESK. The CDR3 consists of 14 residues. Here the CDR3 DNA reads TGTGCCAGCAGCCAAGATGGGGGGGGATATGGCTACACCTTC. Residues: CASSQDGGGYGYTF.

The chain employs TRBV6-2 or TRBV6-3 and TRBJ2-7, with D unclear. The V and J ends lost 0 bases and 2 bases respectively, with 8 bases between them. There are 14 residues in the CDR3. Germline V gene sequence: CDR1 MNHEY, CDR2 SVGEGT. DNA for the CDR3: TGTGCCAGCAGTTACTCATCGGGTACCTACGAGCAGTACTTC. This gives the protein CASSYSSGTYEQYF.

The J gene is TRBJ2-7, the V gene TRBV2; 7 bases agree with TRBD1. The V segment lost 10 bases and the J segment 0 bases; nucleotides outside the gene matches: 6. CDR3 length equals 13 residues. Germline V gene data show CDR1 as SNHLY and CDR2 as FYNNEI. The CDR3 DNA sequence: TGTGCCACCACAGGGGCCATCTCCTACGAGCAGTACTTC. Protein: CATTGAISYEQYF. The full variable domain, its missing parts supplied by reference TRBV2 and TRBJ2-7, is EPEVTQTPSHQVTQMGQEVILRCVPISNHLYFYWYRQILGQKVEFLVSFYNNEISEKSEIFDDQFSVERPDGSNFTLKIRSTKLEDSAMYFCATTGAISYEQYFGPGTRLTVT.

A remark on this clone: At the DNA level, this CDR3 is encoded by other sequences in the same sample as well. The V and J genes are TRBV27 and TRBJ1-1; 10 bases agree with TRBD1. The germline gives CDR1 MNHEY, CDR2 SMNVEV (reference sequence). The CDR3 length is 14 residues. J gave up 5 bases and V 4 bases, and 4 bases lay outside the gene matches. CDR3 sequence (DNA): TGTGCCAGCAGTTGGGACAGGGGTAGGACTGAAGCTTTCTTT. This translates into CASSWDRGRTEAFF.

The chain is built from TRBV4-3 and TRBJ1-5; no firm D call. There are 16 residues in the CDR3. V was cut by 3 bases and J by 2 bases, with 14 bases left in between. Germline CDR1 LGHNA, CDR2 YSLEER. The DNA for the CDR3 is TGCGCCAGCAGCCAGGACGCGGGTCGGGGCAATCAGCCCCAGCATTTT. Translating it yields CASSQDAGRGNQPQHF.

The CDR3 DNA reads as TGTGCCAGCAGGGCTTGGGCCACAGATACGCAGTATTTT. Protein: CASRAWATDTQYF. The chain has TRBV2 and TRBJ2-3; no clear D gene. V was shortened by 6 bases and J by 2 bases, with 9 bases between the two germline ends. Germline loops: CDR1 SNHLY, CDR2 FYNNEI. The CDR3 contains 13 residues. Variable domain in full (rest from reference TRBV2 and TRBJ2-3): EPEVTQTPSHQVTQMGQEVILRCVPISNHLYFYWYRQILGQKVEFLVSFYNNEISEKSEIFDDQFSVERPDGSNFTLKIRSTKLEDSAMYFCASRAWATDTQYFGPGTRLTVL.

The rearrangement joins TRBV6-4 to TRBJ2-2; D is ambiguous. The CDR3 has 15 amino acids. Germline lookup yields CDR1 MRHNA and CDR2 SNTAGT. V lost 0 bases to trimming and J lost 6 bases, with 11 bases between them. CDR3 residues: CASSDSRVFPGELFF. The CDR3 bases are TGTGCCAGCAGTGACTCGAGAGTTTTCCCCGGGGAGCTGTTTTTT.

This clone was detected only once. The rearrangement joins TRBV4-3 to TRBJ1-2, with D possibly TRBD1 on 5 matching bases. The CDR3 consists of 14 residues. Germline loops: CDR1 LGHNA, CDR2 YSLEER. The V gene lost 3 bases and the J gene lost 7 bases, with 15 bases spanning the gap. In nucleotides, the CDR3 is TGCGCCAGCAGCCAGCATTTATCAGGGTCTGGCTACACCTTC. This encodes CASSQHLSGSGYTF.

The V gene is TRBV2, the J gene TRBJ1-2; D may be TRBD1 (5 bases). The CDR3 spans 14 residues. CDR1 and CDR2 (germline): SNHLY, FYNNEI. With 1 base removed from V and 8 bases from J, the gap between germline ends came to 14 bases. The CDR3 nucleotides are TGTGCCAGCAGTGAAGTGGCGGGGCTGGGCGGCTACACCTTC. Its translation is CASSEVAGLGGYTF.

This rearrangement joins TRBV3-1 (or the pseudogene TRBV3-2) to TRBJ2-7; TRBD2 is a possible D gene (6 bases). CDR1 and CDR2 (germline): LGHDT, YNNKEL (reference sequence). V was trimmed by 4 bases and J by 6 bases, leaving 22 bases between them. The CDR3 consists of 16 residues. CDR3 nucleotide sequence: TGTGCCAGCAGCCCGCCCCGGGGTTTAGCGGAAATCGAGCAGTACTTC. Its protein product is CASSPPRGLAEIEQYF.

The DNA for the CDR3 is TGTGCCAGTAGTAACAGGATGTCACACTCTGGGGCCAACGTCCTGACTTTC. This sequence encodes CASSNRMSHSGANVLTF. V is TRBV19 and J is TRBJ2-6, with D possibly matching TRBD1 (5 bases). The CDR3 covers 17 residues. CDR1 and CDR2 (germline): LNHDA, SQIVND (reference sequence). V gave up 4 bases and J gave up 0 bases, with 13 bases separating them.

The V and J genes are TRBV7-2 and TRBJ1-6; D may be TRBD1 (6 bases). There are 14 residues in the CDR3. V was trimmed by 3 bases and J by 7 bases, leaving 10 bases between them. From germline, CDR1 is SGHTA and CDR2 FQGNSA. The CDR3 sequence is CASSFQGWNSPLHF. In nucleotides, the CDR3 is TGTGCCAGCAGCTTTCAGGGGTGGAATTCACCCCTCCACTTT.

The gene calls are TRBV11-2 and TRBJ2-7, with TRBD1 as a possible D gene (5 bases). The CDR3 length is 14 residues. Germline CDR1 is SGHAT and CDR2 is FQNNGV. V dropped 5 bases and J dropped 3 bases, with 14 bases sitting between them. In nucleotides, the CDR3 is TGTGCCAGCAGCCATTCAGGCGACAGCTACGAGCAGTACTTC. Protein product: CASSHSGDSYEQYF.

CDR3 residues: CAWNPGNSPLHF. CDR3 DNA: TGTGCCTGGAACCCCGGTAATTCACCCCTCCACTTT. This chain uses TRBV30 with TRBJ1-6; D gene uncertain. The CDR3 consists of 12 residues. The V and J ends lost 4 bases and 6 bases respectively, with 7 bases between them. The germline CDR1 and CDR2 sequences are GTSNPN and SVGIG (reference sequence).

Turning to this clone: The sample contains more than one DNA sequence encoding this CDR3. This chain uses TRBV28 with TRBJ1-5, with 7 bases that match TRBD1. This CDR3 contains 15 residues. Losses at the gene ends were 5 bases for V and 2 bases for J; bases not matched to a gene: 6. Germline CDR1 and CDR2: MDHEN and SYDVKM. The CDR3 bases are TGTGCCAGCAGTAAACTAACAGGGGGCAATCAGCCCCAGCATTTT. It codes for CASSKLTGGNQPQHF.

The chain employs TRBV7-9 and TRBJ1-5, with TRBD1 matching 7 bases. Germline assignment: CDR1 SEHNR and CDR2 FQNEAQ (reference sequence). With 6 bases clipped from V and 6 bases from J, the junction kept 8 bases outside the gene matches. The CDR3 has 14 residues. DNA of the CDR3: TGTGCCAGCAGTGAGGGGGCTGGTTCTCAGCCCCAGCATTTT. Residues: CASSEGAGSQPQHF.

This clone was detected only a few times. The gene calls are TRBV11-2 and TRBJ1-3, with 7 bases that match TRBD1. The V gene's germline CDR1 is SGHAT and CDR2 FQNNGV. The junction had 7 bases not matched to a gene; V was cut back by 5 bases and J by 3 bases. The CDR3 is 15 residues long. CDR3 bases: TGTGCCAGCAGCCGCGACAGGGTGGGTGGAAACACCATATATTTT. Protein: CASSRDRVGGNTIYF.